The following is a T cell receptor (beta chain) sequence with its context. Its antigen has not been determined. One base away there is no much larger clone; base qualities are not given. The data were obtained in a study of T cell responses to AZD1222 COVID-19 vaccine (dated by TCRdb to 2020 to 2022). Background for the entire study: A total of just over 230 trial participants underwent TCR sequencing, of whom some 210 received two doses of AZD1222 and about 25 received two doses of the MenACWY control vaccine. Trial participants were enrolled by age into 18-55, 56-69 and 70-plus year subgroups, with about 150, 28 and 57 TCR-sequenced participants respectively. Overall study outcomes, separate from this receptor: Vaccine-associated CD4 TCRs spanned the whole spike protein, with dominant responses in regions 160-218 and 743-854. Nearly half of unique spike-specific TCRs reportedly recognized epitopes outside regions mutated in the B.1.351 and B.1.1.7 variants. Because no day 14 peak-response samples were available, the repertoires could be characterized only after the peak T cell response. Conclusions about previously exposed vaccinees are limited, since just five or six AZD1222 recipients were seropositive for SARS-CoV-2 at baseline. The 56-69-year group was small, and its depth increase did not reach significance, likely because of low power. Most participants were white British and females outnumbered males, and the authors suggested that clonal diversity may have been underestimated. A significant rise in spike-specific TCR breadth and depth was observed after two AZD1222 doses relative to day 0 and relative to MenACWY recipients.

The CDR3 regions of human TCRbeta chains were analyzed by immunosequencing. In the source study's methods: Repertoire TCRs were checked for matches against a reference library of SARS-CoV-2-specific TCRs that had been generated using the MIRA antigen-specificity platform. Breadth was defined as the fraction of unique TCRs that were SARS-CoV-2-associated. Depth was defined as the fraction of total T cells that were SARS-CoV-2-associated. Using the MIRA data, each spike-specific TCR was mapped to the spike region that the TCR reacts to and placed in a CD4 or CD8 class. Log10-transformed breadth and depth values were compared by one-way ANOVA with Sidak's multiple comparisons tests. TCRdb re-hosts the immuneACCESS table, in-frame sequences only. Its copies lack some clones; in the studies checked, an unresolved V gene accounts for under half of them, and the cause for the rest is not known. Clone size and V and J calls were adopted from that table, with D and trimming inferred from the DNA. This sample holds some 170,000 clones; 85% to 90% were observed only once. The ten largest account for roughly 4% of the sample.

Via the germline V gene, CDR1 is SGDLS and CDR2 YYNGEE. V is pruned by 0 bases and J by 0 bases, leaving 7 bases of the junction without a gene match. From cysteine to phenylalanine, the CDR3 is 17 amino acids long. This entry keeps only the CDR3 DNA: 51 bases, framed from base 1. The time point label for this specimen denotes: about 28 days (+/-7) after the second vaccine dose. In light of the paper, this sample's treatment or condition label describes: meningococcal conjugate vaccine given as trial control. The vaccinee samples were drawn from two UK trials, COV001 and COV002, one of which was a single-blind randomized controlled phase 2/3 trial testing AZD1222 (ChAdOx1 nCoV-19) in healthy adults. For TCRbeta chain sequencing, PBMC samples from trial participants were taken at day 0 and at day 28 after the second dose.

Recombination joined TRBV9 with TRBJ1-1, and TRBD1 aligns with 8 junction nucleotides. This clonotype was sampled from an adult who received the MenACWY meningococcal vaccine as a control. This material consisted of peripheral blood, taken 28 days after the second dose of the MenACWY control vaccine. The nucleotide sequence reads TGTGCCAGCAGCGTAGCGGCAGGGGGCTTCATGAACACTGAAGCTTTCTTT. It specifies CASSVAAGGFMNTEAFF.